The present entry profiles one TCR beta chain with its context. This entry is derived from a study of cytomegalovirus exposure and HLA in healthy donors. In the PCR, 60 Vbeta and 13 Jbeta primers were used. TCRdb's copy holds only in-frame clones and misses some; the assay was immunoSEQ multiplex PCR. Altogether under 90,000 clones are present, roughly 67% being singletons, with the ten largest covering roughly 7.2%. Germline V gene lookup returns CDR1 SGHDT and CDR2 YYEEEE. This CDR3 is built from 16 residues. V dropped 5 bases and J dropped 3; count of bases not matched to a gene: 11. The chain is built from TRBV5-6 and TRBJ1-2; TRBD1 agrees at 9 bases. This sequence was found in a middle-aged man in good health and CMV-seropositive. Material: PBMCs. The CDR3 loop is CASSSPGTGLYYGYTF. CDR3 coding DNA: TGTGCCAGCAGTTCCCCCGGGACAGGGCTATACTATGGCTACACCTTC.